The 14 T cell receptor beta chains reported below all come from one sample, sequenced in a study of beta chain features in type 1 diabetes. Sequenced material consisted of expressed TCRB transcripts (all of the isolated RNA was reverse transcribed). Only in-frame clones appear in the TCRdb table, and some are missing; sequencing was by immunoSEQ multiplex PCR. The sample includes tens of thousands of clones, roughly 34% of them seen just once. Sequencing was done on a sample of stem cell memory CD4+ T cells from blood. These TCRs come from a woman aged 18-30 years in good health.

The V and J genes are TRBV11-3 and TRBJ2-3, with 11 positions matching TRBD2. The CDR3 totals 14 residues. Per germline, CDR1 SGHNT and CDR2 YENEEA. Germline trimming cut 5 bases from V and 4 bases from J; bases unmatched to any gene: 2. CDR3 coding DNA: TGTGCCAGCAGCAATAGCGGGAGGGCAGATACGCAGTATTTT. This sequence encodes CASSNSGRADTQYF.

The chain uses TRBV4-1 and TRBJ1-4, with D tentatively TRBD1 (6 bases). Germline V CDR1 and CDR2: MGHRA, YSYEKL. The CDR3 is 16 residues long. V was trimmed by 6 bases and J by 8 bases, leaving 22 bases between them. The chain's CDR3 is CASRETWTERNEKLFF. The CDR3 DNA sequence: TGCGCCAGCAGGGAAACGTGGACAGAGCGTAACGAAAAACTGTTTTTT.

J is TRBJ1-5 and V is TRBV7-6; the D gene is possibly TRBD1 (5 bases). CDR3 length: 13 amino acids. Trimming shortened V by 5 bases and J by 8 bases, and 13 bases separated the two germline ends. The germline gives CDR1 SGHVS, CDR2 FNYEAQ. The CDR3 DNA sequence: TGTGCCAGCAGCCTTAGGGGCATGGAGCCCCAGCATTTT. This codes for CASSLRGMEPQHF.

The rearrangement joins TRBV5-4 to TRBJ2-3; D may be TRBD2 (5 bases). The CDR3 loop spans 14 amino acids. CDR1 and CDR2 from the germline V gene are SGHNT and YYREEE (reference sequence). The V and J ends lost 6 bases and 4 bases respectively, with 15 bases between them. CDR3 in amino acids: CASTPSRVADTQYF. The CDR3, as DNA: TGTGCCAGCACCCCTAGCAGAGTGGCAGATACGCAGTATTTT.

This clone has a handful of counts. The chain carries TRBV9 and TRBJ2-1, with D tentatively TRBD2 (6 bases). Trimming removed 3 bases at V and 4 bases at J, with 14 bases between. The CDR3 is 15 amino acids. Germline loops: CDR1 SGDLS, CDR2 YYNGEE. CDR3 loop: CASSERPDYYNEQFF. The DNA of the CDR3 is TGTGCCAGCAGCGAGAGACCGGACTATTACAATGAGCAGTTCTTC.

The chain employs TRBV11-3 and TRBJ2-3, with D possibly matching TRBD2 (6 bases). The V end lost 4 bases, the J end lost 6 bases, and 14 bases lay between the germline ends. The germline CDR1 and CDR2 sequences are SGHNT and YENEEA. This CDR3 contains 14 residues. CDR3 in amino acids: CASSSTRDSDTQYF. The CDR3 DNA follows: TGTGCCAGCAGCTCTACTCGGGACTCTGATACGCAGTATTTT.

This clone was observed a few times. This chain connects TRBV5-1 to TRBJ2-1; 8 bases are a match to TRBD2. CDR3 length: 16 amino acids. Germline CDR1 SGHRS, CDR2 YFSETQ. V was clipped by 0 bases and J by 5 bases; unmatched bases: 7. The CDR3 sequence is CASSLGRAGVDNEQFF. DNA for the CDR3: TGCGCCAGCAGCTTGGGTCGAGCGGGGGTAGACAATGAGCAGTTCTTC.

The rearrangement joins TRBV2 to TRBJ2-7; D might be TRBD2 (7 bases). V lost 7 bases and J 6 bases, leaving 19 bases between the germline ends. CDR1 and CDR2 from the germline V gene are SNHLY and FYNNEI. This CDR3 is built from 14 residues. For the CDR3, the DNA is TGTGCCAGCAATGGGGGGGCCCCCAGCGGCGAGCAGTACTTC. This sequence encodes CASNGGAPSGEQYF.

V and J are TRBV18 and TRBJ1-1; D perhaps matches TRBD1 (5 bases). CDR3 length: 13 residues. V was pared by 5 bases and J by 1 base, with 8 bases between. Per the germline V gene, CDR1 is KGHSH and CDR2 is LQKENI. The CDR3 nucleotides read TGTGCCAGCTCAGGCGGACAGAACACTGAAGCTTTCTTT. Amino acids: CASSGGQNTEAFF.

This clone was seen more than once but under ten times. CDR3 coding DNA: TGTGCCAGCAGTTTAGGCGGGAGCTGGGAGACCCAGTACTTC. Translation gives CASSLGGSWETQYF. The chain links TRBV28 to TRBJ2-5; 7 positions agree with TRBD2. This CDR3 contains 14 residues. Germline assignment: CDR1 MDHEN and CDR2 SYDVKM. The ends lost 2 bases at V and 5 bases at J; junction bases unmatched: 5. Using reference TRBV28 and TRBJ2-5 for the parts outside the CDR3, the full variable domain is DVKVTQSSRYLVKRTGEKVFLECVQDMDHENMFWYRQDPGLGLRLIYFSYDVKMKEKGDIPEGYSVSREKKERFSLILESASTNQTSMYLCASSLGGSWETQYFGPGTRLLVL.

The chain links TRBV9 to TRBJ1-1; D gene uncertain. Trimming took off 0 bases at V and 3 bases at J, with 6 bases between the two ends. Germline lookup yields CDR1 SGDLS and CDR2 YYNGEE. The CDR3 has 13 amino acids. The CDR3 loop reads CASSVGEDTEAFF. The CDR3 DNA sequence: TGTGCCAGCAGCGTAGGGGAGGACACTGAAGCTTTCTTT.

This clone came up a few times. The chain joins TRBV5-1 to TRBJ2-1; no clear D gene. The CDR3 loop spans 13 amino acids. Germline V CDR1 and CDR2: SGHRS, YFSETQ. Trimming took 1 base from V and 8 from J, leaving 10 bases between them. For the CDR3, the DNA is TGCGCCAGCAGCTTGCAACGGGTGGATGAGCAGTTCTTC. It is translated as CASSLQRVDEQFF.

This rearrangement joins TRBV30 to TRBJ1-1; 10 bases line up with TRBD1. This CDR3 has 15 residues. Germline V gene sequence: CDR1 GTSNPN, CDR2 SVGIG (reference sequence). J gave up 4 bases and V 0 bases, and 5 bases lay outside the gene matches. The CDR3 nucleotides read TGTGCCTGGAGTGTAGGACAGGGGGGTGGCACTGAAGCTTTCTTT. Protein sequence: CAWSVGQGGGTEAFF.

The chain has TRBV14 and TRBJ1-2; D is unclear. The CDR3 spans 13 residues. Trimming pared 0 bases from V and 2 bases from J, leaving 4 bases between. CDR1 SGHDN and CDR2 FVKESK come from the germline V gene. CDR3 sequence reads: CASSQDQNYGYTF. Written as DNA, the CDR3 is TGTGCCAGCAGCCAAGACCAGAACTATGGCTACACCTTC.